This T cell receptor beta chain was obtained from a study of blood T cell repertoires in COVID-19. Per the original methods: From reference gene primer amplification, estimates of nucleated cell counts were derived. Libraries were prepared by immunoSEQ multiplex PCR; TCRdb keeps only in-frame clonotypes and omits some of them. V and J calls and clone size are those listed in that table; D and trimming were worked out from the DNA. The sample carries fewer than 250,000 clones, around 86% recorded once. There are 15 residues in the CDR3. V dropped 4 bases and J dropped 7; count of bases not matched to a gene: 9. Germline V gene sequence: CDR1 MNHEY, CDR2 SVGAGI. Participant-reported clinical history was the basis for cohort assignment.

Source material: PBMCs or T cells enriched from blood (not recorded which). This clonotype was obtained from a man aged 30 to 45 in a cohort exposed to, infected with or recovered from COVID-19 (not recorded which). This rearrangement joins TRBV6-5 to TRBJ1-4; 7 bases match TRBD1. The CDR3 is CASSFRGGAGEKLFF. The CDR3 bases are TGTGCCAGCAGTTTTAGAGGGGGCGCGGGTGAAAAACTGTTTTTT.